A single sample gave rise to the 2 T cell receptor beta chains below, sequenced in a study of immune evolution from preneoplasia to lung adenocarcinoma. The data were produced by immunoSEQ multiplex PCR, yet TCRdb's version contains in-frame clones alone and is incomplete. The data contain around 6,200 clones, approximately 78% of them seen just once; the ten biggest clones take up more than 5.5%. The sequencing input was FFPE adjacent normal lung tissue. All receptors come from an older donor with lung adenocarcinoma.

The chain recombines TRBV5-1 with TRBJ2-1; D is undetermined. V lost 4 bases, J lost 1 base, and 12 bases lay in between. In germline, CDR1 is SGHRS, CDR2 YFSETQ. The CDR3 contains 15 residues. CDR3 DNA sequence: TGCGCCAGCAGCCCTGGGCCGGAGTCCTACAATGAGCAGTTCTTC. Its translation: CASSPGPESYNEQFF.

The rearrangement uses TRBV9 and TRBJ2-5; weak D call: TRBD2 (5 bases). Germline V gene data show CDR1 as SGDLS and CDR2 as YYNGEE. This CDR3 has 14 residues. Trimming left V 4 bases short and J 5 bases short, with 15 bases between. The chain's CDR3 is CASSLGLSGETQYF. The CDR3 region has the DNA TGTGCCAGCAGCTTAGGACTCTCGGGCGAGACCCAGTACTTC.